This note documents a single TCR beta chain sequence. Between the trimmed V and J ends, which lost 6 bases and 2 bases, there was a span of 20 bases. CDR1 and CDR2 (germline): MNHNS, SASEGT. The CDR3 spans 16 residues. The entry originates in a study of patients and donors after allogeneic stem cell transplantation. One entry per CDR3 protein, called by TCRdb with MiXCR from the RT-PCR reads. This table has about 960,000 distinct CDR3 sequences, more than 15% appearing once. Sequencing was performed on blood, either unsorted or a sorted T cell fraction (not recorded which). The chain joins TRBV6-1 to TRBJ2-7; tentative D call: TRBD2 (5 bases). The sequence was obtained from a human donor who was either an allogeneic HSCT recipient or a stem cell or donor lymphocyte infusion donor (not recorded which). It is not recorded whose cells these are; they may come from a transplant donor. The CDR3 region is CASRDRGREKAYEQYF. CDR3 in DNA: TGTGCCAGCAGGGATCGAGGAAGGGAGAAAGCCTACGAGCAGTACTTC.